This T cell receptor (beta chain) was documented in a study of T-cell reconstitution after alpha-beta-depleted transplantation in children. Study results and limitations: Counts and diversity of T cells one year after transplant came mostly from newly produced T cells. Surviving recipient T cells and thymic progenitors underlay high day-60 TCRbeta diversity in some patients. Expanded graft clones numbering several hundred reportedly gave rise to alpha-beta T cells about two months after transplant.

A TCRbeta library incorporating unique molecular identifiers was prepared. TCRdb re-called the PCR reads through MiXCR, storing one row per CDR3 protein. The table lists approximately 15,000 distinct CDR3 sequences, about 8% of them singletons, with about 38% in the top ten. The CDR3 loop spans 17 amino acids. A note on this clonotype: What it binds is unknown.

The J gene is TRBJ2-1, the V gene TRBV21-1; the D segment call TRBD1 is taken from the table without a DNA check. TRBV21-1 is tagged as a pseudogene. The receptor was isolated from a boy in the first two years of life who had a stem cell transplant for Wiskott-Aldrich syndrome, so the T cells may come from the graft donor. Here the sequenced sample was PBMCs, mostly from graft donor cells, taken 60 days after TCRalphabeta/CD19-depleted stem cell transplant. This CDR3 reads CASSPGILSSNYNEQFF. The CDR3, as DNA: TGTGCCAGCAGCCCAGGGATCCTGAGCTCAAACTACAATGAGCAGTTCTTC.